These T cell receptor beta chains were read from a single sample in a study of cytomegalovirus exposure and HLA in healthy donors. Libraries were prepared by immunoSEQ multiplex PCR; TCRdb keeps only in-frame clonotypes and omits some of them. The table has some 170,000 clones, nearly 90% seen once. The specimen sequenced was PBMCs. The receptors shown here come from a man aged 18 to 30 in good health and CMV-seropositive. The CDR3 runs from the conserved cysteine through the conserved F or W. The D gene is left open where the match is weak. A row's size may be missing; if present it is once, few, many or a size class.

d_gene,abundance,j_gene,v_gene,CDR3nt,CDR3aa
TRBD2,.,TRBJ2-1,TRBV4-1,TGCGCCAGCAGCCACACTAGCGGGTGGACCAACAATGAGCAGTTCTTC,CASSHTSGWTNNEQFF
.,.,TRBJ2-7,TRBV21-1,TGTGCCAGCAGCAGGGACAGACCCTTC,CASSRDRPF
.,few,TRBJ2-7,TRBV5-4,TGTGCCAGCAGCTATGGTGATAGCAGCTACGAGCAGTACTTC,CASSYGDSSYEQYF
TRBD2,.,TRBJ2-7,TRBV10-3,TGTGCCATCAGAAGCGGGAGGGCCTCCTACGAGCAGTACTTC,CAIRSGRASYEQYF
.,.,TRBJ2-7,TRBV6-1,TGTGCCAGCAGGGGACTTCGAGCGGGTGAGCAGTACTTC,CASRGLRAGEQYF
TRBD1,.,TRBJ1-4,TRBV5-1,TGCGCCAGCAGCCCAACTGGACAGGGATCTAGAACTAATGAAAAACTGTTTTTT,CASSPTGQGSRTNEKLFF
.,.,TRBJ2-3,TRBV4-1,TGCGCCAGCCGACCAATCGGCGGGAGCACAGATACGCAGTATTTT,CASRPIGGSTDTQYF
TRBD1,.,TRBJ2-5,TRBV9,TGTGCCAGCAGCGCAGGGACAGGGCGCGAGACCCAGTACTTC,CASSAGTGRETQYF
.,.,TRBJ1-3,TRBV6-1,TGTGCTGGGGGGGACTTCTTCGGATCCGGAAACACCATATATTTT,CAGGDFFGSGNTIYF
TRBD2,.,TRBJ2-3,TRBV2,TGTGCCAGCAGTAGGACTAGCGGGAGGGCCAAAGATACGCAGTATTTT,CASSRTSGRAKDTQYF
TRBD2,once,TRBJ2-1,TRBV19,TGTGCCAGTAGTATGTCCGGACTAGCGGGAGGGGAGCAGTTCTTC,CASSMSGLAGGEQFF
.,once,TRBJ1-5,TRBV9,TGTGCCAGCAGCGCCCTCGGACAGAGCAATCAGCCCCAGCATTTT,CASSALGQSNQPQHF
TRBD1,.,TRBJ2-7,TRBV4-1,TGCGCCAGCAGCCAGGGTAACACAGGGGGCCGGGAGCAGTACTTC,CASSQGNTGGREQYF
TRBD2,.,TRBJ2-7,TRBV27,TGTGCCAGCAGTCTCTCAGCGGGAGCGTACGAGCAGTACTTC,CASSLSAGAYEQYF
.,.,TRBJ2-2,TRBV27,TGTGCCAGCAGTTTATACAGGACCAACACCGGGGAGCTGTTTTTT,CASSLYRTNTGELFF
.,.,TRBJ1-2,TRBV5-4,TGTGCCAGCAGCTTCTCCGACAGGACCTATGGCTACACCTTC,CASSFSDRTYGYTF
.,.,TRBJ1-4,TRBV5-6,TGTGCCAGCAGCCCTCACGGGGATGAAAAACTGTTTTTT,CASSPHGDEKLFF
.,.,TRBJ2-7,TRBV5-1,TGCGCCAGCAGCTTGCGGAGGACGCAGACTTCCTACGAGCAGTACTTC,CASSLRRTQTSYEQYF
TRBD2,.,TRBJ2-7,TRBV7-9,TGTGCCAGCAGCTGGGGACTAGCGGGAGCTATGTACGAGCAGTACTTC,CASSWGLAGAMYEQYF
.,.,TRBJ1-1,TRBV5-5,TGTGCCAGCAGCTTGAATGATGGGGCGATTTCGGCTTTCTTT,CASSLNDGAISAFF
.,.,TRBJ2-3,TRBV28,TGTGCCAGCAGTCCTACGGGAAAAACAGATACGCAGTATTTT,CASSPTGKTDTQYF
.,.,TRBJ1-2,TRBV7-9,TGTGCCAGCAGCTTAATCCCCGGAGGGGGCTACACCTTC,CASSLIPGGGYTF
.,.,TRBJ1-2,TRBV6-1,TGTGCCAGCATTCCCAGCAGGGGCAACTATGGCTACACCTTC,CASIPSRGNYGYTF
TRBD2,.,TRBJ2-1,TRBV7-6,TGTGCCAGCAGCTTAGGTACTAGCGGGAGTGACAATGAGCAGTTCTTC,CASSLGTSGSDNEQFF
TRBD2,.,TRBJ2-7,TRBV28,TGTGCCAGCAGACCCTACGGGAGGGGCTCAATCGGCTCCTACGAGCAGTACTTC,CASRPYGRGSIGSYEQYF
TRBD2,.,TRBJ2-7,TRBV5-1,TGCGCCAGCAGCGGAGGACTAGCGAAACCCTACGAGCAGTACTTC,CASSGGLAKPYEQYF
TRBD2,.,TRBJ2-1,TRBV2,TGTGCCAGCAGTCTTGGACTAGCGGGAGTTGGTGAGCAGTTCTTC,CASSLGLAGVGEQFF
TRBD1,.,TRBJ2-7,TRBV9,TGTGCCAGCAGCGTGGTGGCCGGGACAGGGGTCGAGCAGTACTTC,CASSVVAGTGVEQYF
.,.,TRBJ2-7,TRBV6-5,TGTGCCAGCAGCGAGAGACTAGCCTACGAGCAGTACTTC,CASSERLAYEQYF
TRBD1,.,TRBJ2-7,TRBV28,TGTGCCAGCAGTTTTGGGACAGGGTCGTACGAGCAGTACTTC,CASSFGTGSYEQYF
TRBD2,.,TRBJ2-7,TRBV5-4,TGTGCCAGCAGCGGCGGGACTAGAAAGGATTTACAGGAGCAGTACTTC,CASSGGTRKDLQEQYF
.,.,TRBJ2-7,TRBV28,TGTGCCAGCAGTCGCGGAACCGGGACTCTCTCCTACGAGCAGTACTTC,CASSRGTGTLSYEQYF
.,.,TRBJ2-1,TRBV19,TGTGCCAGTAGTATAGTCACAAATGAGCAGTTCTTC,CASSIVTNEQFF
.,few,TRBJ1-2,TRBV28,TGTGCCAGCAGGGACAGTAACTATGGCTACACCTTC,CASRDSNYGYTF
.,few,TRBJ2-7,TRBV4-1,TGCGCCAGCAGCCAGTTCGTGGGGACTGGCTACGAGCAGTACTTC,CASSQFVGTGYEQYF
TRBD1,.,TRBJ1-2,TRBV5-8,TGTGCCAGCAGCCAAGGGACAGCTCTTATGGGCTACACCTTC,CASSQGTALMGYTF
.,.,TRBJ1-2,TRBV19,TGTGCCAGTAGTATAGTCGGCGGGGGGATATACTATGGCTACACCTTC,CASSIVGGGIYYGYTF
.,.,TRBJ1-1,TRBV29-1,TGCAGCGTTGAAGGACATTTGAACACTGAAGCTTTCTTT,CSVEGHLNTEAFF
TRBD1,.,TRBJ1-2,TRBV5-4,TGTGCCAGCAGCTTGGTGCCAGGGGGCGCAGACTATGGCTACACCTTC,CASSLVPGGADYGYTF
TRBD1,.,TRBJ2-4,TRBV11-3,TGTGCCAGCAGCTTAGTAGGCGGACAGGGGGGATACATTCAGTACTTC,CASSLVGGQGGYIQYF
TRBD2,.,TRBJ2-5,TRBV27,TGTGCCAGCAGCGACGCTAGCGGGAGTGCGGAGACCCAGTACTTC,CASSDASGSAETQYF
.,medium-sized,TRBJ2-5,TRBV7-7,TGTGCTAGCAGCCAAGGAAGGACAGCCCAAGAGACCCAGTACTTC,CASSQGRTAQETQYF
.,.,TRBJ2-2,TRBV9,TGTGCCAGCAGCGTAGCCGGGGCGGGGCCCGGGGAGCTGTTTTTT,CASSVAGAGPGELFF
TRBD2,.,TRBJ2-7,TRBV28,TGTGCCAGCAGTAACTATAACCCTTTTAGCGGGGACACTTTCTCCTACGAGCAGTACTTC,CASSNYNPFSGDTFSYEQYF
.,.,TRBJ2-1,TRBV6-1,TGTGCCAGCAGTGAGCCGTCACAGGGTATACGAAATGAGCAGTTCTTC,CASSEPSQGIRNEQFF
TRBD2,.,TRBJ2-3,TRBV7-3,TGTGCCAGCAGCTTAATTGGCGGGAGTACAGATACGCAGTATTTT,CASSLIGGSTDTQYF
TRBD2,.,TRBJ2-7,TRBV13,TGTGCCAGCAGCTTAGGTCTTCCGGGACTAGCGGGAACCTACGAGCAGTACTTC,CASSLGLPGLAGTYEQYF
TRBD1,.,TRBJ2-7,TRBV2,TGTGCCAGCAGTGTTATGGGACAGACTGCCTACGAGCAGTACTTC,CASSVMGQTAYEQYF
TRBD2,.,TRBJ2-5,TRBV25-1,TGTGCCAGCAGTGTCCTCAAGGGGCGGGAGAATATACAAGAGACCCAGTACTTC,CASSVLKGRENIQETQYF
TRBD1,few,TRBJ1-1,TRBV18,TGTGCCAGCTCACGACAGGGGGCATTCAACACTGAAGCTTTCTTT,CASSRQGAFNTEAFF
.,.,TRBJ2-1,TRBV7-8,TGTGCCAGCAGCAAAAACCAGGGTTACAATGAGCAGTTCTTC,CASSKNQGYNEQFF
.,.,TRBJ1-4,TRBV4-1,TGCGCCAGCAGCCAAGATCGCGGAGCATCTAATGAAAAACTGTTTTTT,CASSQDRGASNEKLFF
.,.,TRBJ1-1,TRBV5-4,TGTGCCAGCAGCCCCCAGAACACTGAAGCTTTCTTT,CASSPQNTEAFF